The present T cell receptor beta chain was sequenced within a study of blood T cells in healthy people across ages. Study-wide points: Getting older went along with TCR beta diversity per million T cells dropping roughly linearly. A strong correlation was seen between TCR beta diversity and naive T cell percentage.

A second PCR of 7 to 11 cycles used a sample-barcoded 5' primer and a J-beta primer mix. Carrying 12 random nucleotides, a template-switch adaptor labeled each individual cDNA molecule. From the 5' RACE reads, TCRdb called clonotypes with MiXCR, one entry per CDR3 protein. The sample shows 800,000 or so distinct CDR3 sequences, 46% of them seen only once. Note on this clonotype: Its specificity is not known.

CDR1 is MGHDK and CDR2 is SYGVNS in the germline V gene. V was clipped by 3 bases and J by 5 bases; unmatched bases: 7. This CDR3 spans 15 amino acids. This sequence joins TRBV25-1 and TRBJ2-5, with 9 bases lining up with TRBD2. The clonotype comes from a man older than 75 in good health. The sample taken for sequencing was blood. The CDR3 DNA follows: TGTGCCAGCAGTGATAGATCGGCGGGAGGGGAGACCCAGTACTTC. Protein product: CASSDRSAGGETQYF.